A selection of T cell receptor beta chains follows, all from one sample in a study of regulatory and conventional T cells in RAG deficiency. The data were produced by immunoSEQ multiplex PCR, yet TCRdb's version contains in-frame clones alone and is incomplete. The repertoire consists of 30,000 to 35,000 clones, with 90% occurring once and the leading ten covering about 5%. The sample also formed part of further work on regulatory T cells.

Input material: CD8+ T cells sorted from blood. These receptors all come from a human donor in good health. Each CDR3 is given with its conserved first and last residue. D genes are given only for firm matches. For some rows the clone size is stated as once, few or many, or as a class when expanded; others skip it.

D gene: TRBD1; J gene: TRBJ2-7; clone size: NA; V gene: TRBV7-2; CDR3 DNA: TGTGCCAGCACCATTGGGACAGGGGGCTTCTACGAGCAGTACTTC; CDR3 protein: CASTIGTGGFYEQYF
D gene: NA; J gene: TRBJ2-2; clone size: NA; V gene: TRBV27; CDR3 DNA: TGTGCCAGCAGTAGCAGTTCCGGGGAGCTGTTTTTT; CDR3 protein: CASSSSSGELFF
D gene: TRBD1; J gene: TRBJ2-7; clone size: NA; V gene: TRBV4-1; CDR3 DNA: TGCGCCAGCAGCCAGGGGACAGGGGGCAACGAGCAGTACTTC; CDR3 protein: CASSQGTGGNEQYF
D gene: NA; J gene: TRBJ2-2; clone size: NA; V gene: TRBV2; CDR3 DNA: TGTGCCAGCAGTGAAGTGGGTTTGCCGGTAGAGCTGTTTTTT; CDR3 protein: CASSEVGLPVELFF
D gene: NA; J gene: TRBJ1-1; clone size: NA; V gene: TRBV6-5; CDR3 DNA: TGTGCCAGCAGTTCCCTCCATGATTATAAGAACACTGAAGCTTTCTTT; CDR3 protein: CASSSLHDYKNTEAFF
D gene: NA; J gene: TRBJ2-7; clone size: NA; V gene: TRBV6-1; CDR3 DNA: TGTGCCAGCAGTCCCGCCGTGGGAGCGACCTACGAGCAGTACTTC; CDR3 protein: CASSPAVGATYEQYF
D gene: NA; J gene: TRBJ2-3; clone size: NA; V gene: TRBV27; CDR3 DNA: TGTGCCAGCAGTTTTGGCGGGGAGGTCACAGATACGCAGTATTTT; CDR3 protein: CASSFGGEVTDTQYF
D gene: TRBD1; J gene: TRBJ2-2; clone size: medium-sized; V gene: TRBV6-4; CDR3 DNA: TGTGCCAGCAGTGACGGGACAGGGAGCGGGGAGCTGTTTTTT; CDR3 protein: CASSDGTGSGELFF
D gene: NA; J gene: TRBJ1-1; clone size: NA; V gene: TRBV7-6; CDR3 DNA: TGTGCCAGCAGCTTAGCGGACAGTCGGGAGGCTTTCTTT; CDR3 protein: CASSLADSREAFF
D gene: TRBD1; J gene: TRBJ1-1; clone size: NA; V gene: TRBV9; CDR3 DNA: TGTGCCAGCAGCCCCCGACAGGGCTCTCCCATGAACACTGAAGCTTTCTTT; CDR3 protein: CASSPRQGSPMNTEAFF
D gene: NA; J gene: TRBJ1-5; clone size: NA; V gene: TRBV27; CDR3 DNA: TGTGCCAGCAGTTTATATTATACGGACTATAGCAATCAGCCCCAGCATTTT; CDR3 protein: CASSLYYTDYSNQPQHF